This entry describes one T cell receptor beta chain. What it binds is unknown. The source of the sample is a study of CD4 T cells in relation to SARS-CoV-2 and coronaviruses. Study-wide background: PBMCs were cultured with antigen for approximately nine days before TCR beta sequencing.

Assay used: immunoSEQ multiplex PCR; TCRdb lists only in-frame clones, some missing. The sample records tens of thousands of clones, less than 80% being singletons. The study, taken as a whole, reports: SARS-CoV-2-driven expansion was significantly weaker in crossreactive than monoreactive clones.

The unexposed donors gave CD4+ T cells in about 2011-2019, prior to COVID-19. Isolation of CD4+ T cells took place after around eleven days in culture. Testing used SARS-CoV-2 S/N and four cold-coronavirus spikes on unexposed-donor CD4+ T cells, cells permitting. Each well had a few million PBMCs in approximately 5.2% human AB serum with IL-2. The CDR3 loop spans 14 amino acids. The germline V gene has CDR1 GTSNPN and CDR2 SVGIG (reference sequence). Trimming took 3 bases from V and 3 from J; bases not matched to a gene: 5. The sequencing sample was made of CD4+ T cells from PBMCs, cultured in vitro. The origin of this receptor is a human donor in good health. This chain joins TRBV30 and TRBJ2-7, with 10 bases that match TRBD2. The CDR3 loop is CAWSGRLAGYEQYF. In DNA, the CDR3 is TGTGCCTGGAGCGGACGACTAGCGGGCTACGAGCAGTACTTC. The full variable domain, with the rest looked up from reference TRBV30 and TRBJ2-7, is SQTIHQWPATLVQPVGSPLSLECTVEGTSNPNLYWYRQAAGRGLQLLFYSVGIGQISSEVPQNLSASRPQDRQFILSSKKLLLSDSGFYLCAWSGRLAGYEQYFGPGTRLTVT.